This record covers a single TCR beta chain. The sample originates from a study of blood T cell repertoires in COVID-19. Study-wide context: T cells, B-cell-depleted T cells, or PBMCs provided the cDNA or gDNA that served as material.

Researchers sorted participants into cohorts using their self-reported clinical history. What the recovered Cohort 3 donors had was two negative PCRs, clearance, or symptom resolution. CDR1 MNHEY and CDR2 SVGAGI come from the germline V gene. The CDR3 runs to 13 residues. Trimming took 6 bases from V and 5 from J, leaving 13 bases between them. Study processing details: Nucleated cell number was recorded as an estimate derived from reference gene primer amplification. The protocol was immunoSEQ multiplex PCR, while the TCRdb copy is restricted to in-frame clones and leaves out a portion. V and J calls and clone size follow that table, whereas D and trimming were derived from the DNA. The sample holds about 480,000 clones, over 75% seen once.

The TCR comes from a woman aged 40 to 50 who had recovered from COVID-19. Sample: PBMCs or T cells enriched from blood (not recorded which). This chain joins TRBV6-5 and TRBJ1-1, with D possibly matching TRBD1 (5 bases). The CDR3 bases are TGTGCCAGCAGCCGTCTCCAGGGTACTGAAGCTTTCTTT. Translated, it gives CASSRLQGTEAFF.